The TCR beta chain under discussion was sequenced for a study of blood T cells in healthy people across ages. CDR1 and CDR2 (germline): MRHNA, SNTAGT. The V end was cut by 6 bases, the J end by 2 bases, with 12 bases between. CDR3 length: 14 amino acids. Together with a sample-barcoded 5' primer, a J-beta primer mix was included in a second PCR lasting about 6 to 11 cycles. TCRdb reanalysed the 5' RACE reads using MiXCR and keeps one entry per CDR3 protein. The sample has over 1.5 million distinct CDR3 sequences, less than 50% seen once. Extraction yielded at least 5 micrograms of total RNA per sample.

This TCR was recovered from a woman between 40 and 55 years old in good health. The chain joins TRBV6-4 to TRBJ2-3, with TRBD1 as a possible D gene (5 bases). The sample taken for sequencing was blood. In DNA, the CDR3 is TGTGCCAGCAGACAACAGGTTTCCACAGATACGCAGTATTTT. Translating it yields CASRQQVSTDTQYF.